The clone carrying this T cell receptor (beta chain) was counted a few times. As originally analysed: Estimated nucleated cell counts came from reference gene primer amplification. TCRdb's copy holds only in-frame clones and misses some; the assay was immunoSEQ multiplex PCR. The V and J calls and the clone size are those of that table, but D and trimming were determined from the DNA. This table holds some 300,000 clones, about 89% found once. Two negative PCRs, clearance, or symptom resolution characterized the recovered Cohort 3 donors. These data originate in a study of blood T cell repertoires in COVID-19. Study in general: T cells, B-cell-depleted T cells, or PBMCs supplied cDNA or gDNA.

Per the germline V gene, CDR1 is SGHRS and CDR2 is YFSETQ. The V end lost 6 bases, the J end lost 2 bases, and 17 bases lay between the germline ends. The CDR3 has 15 amino acids. The clonotype comes from a woman aged 40 to 50 who had recovered from COVID-19. This chain connects TRBV5-1 to TRBJ1-1, with D tentatively TRBD1 (6 bases). Sequencing input: PBMCs or T cells enriched from blood (not recorded which). The CDR3 protein is CASTLADSSNTEAFF. Written as DNA, the CDR3 is TGCGCCAGCACCCTTGCGGACAGCAGTAACACTGAAGCTTTCTTT. The entire variable domain, with the rest obtained from reference TRBV5-1 and TRBJ1-1, is as follows: KAGVTQTPRYLIKTRGQQVTLSCSPISGHRSVSWYQQTPGQGLQFLFEYFSETQRNKGNFPGRFSGRQFSNSRSEMNVSTLELGDSALYLCASTLADSSNTEAFFGQGTRLTVV.